This TCR beta chain came from a study of T-cell reconstitution after alpha-beta-depleted transplantation in children. Unique molecular identifiers were used in preparing the TCRbeta library. From the PCR reads, TCRdb called clonotypes with MiXCR, one entry per CDR3 protein. The table has roughly 610,000 distinct CDR3 sequences, over 9.5% seen once. In this sample, this clonotype turned up many times. The V segment lost 6 bases and the J segment 10 bases; nucleotides outside the gene matches: 2. In germline, CDR1 is SQVTM, CDR2 ANQGSEA. The CDR3 is made up of 10 amino acids. The specimen comprised PBMCs from the stem cell graft donor, sampled from the stem cell graft. The V and J genes are TRBV29-1 and TRBJ1-1; TRBD1 agrees at 10 bases. The receptor's source is a human donor who donated a stem cell graft to a child with acute myeloid leukemia. The CDR3 DNA sequence: TGCAGCGTAGACAGGGGGCCAGCTTTCTTT. This codes for CSVDRGPAFF.